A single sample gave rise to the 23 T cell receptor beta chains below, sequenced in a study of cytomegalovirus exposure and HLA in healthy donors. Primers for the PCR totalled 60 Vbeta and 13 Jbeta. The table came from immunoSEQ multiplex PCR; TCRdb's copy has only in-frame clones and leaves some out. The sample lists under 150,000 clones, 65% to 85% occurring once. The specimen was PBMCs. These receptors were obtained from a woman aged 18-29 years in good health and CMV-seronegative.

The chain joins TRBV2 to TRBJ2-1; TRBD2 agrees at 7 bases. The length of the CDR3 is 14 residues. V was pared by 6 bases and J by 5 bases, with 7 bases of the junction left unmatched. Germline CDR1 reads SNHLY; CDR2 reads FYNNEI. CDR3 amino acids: CASRRASGDNEQFF. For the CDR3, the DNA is TGTGCCAGCAGAAGGGCTAGCGGTGACAATGAGCAGTTCTTC.

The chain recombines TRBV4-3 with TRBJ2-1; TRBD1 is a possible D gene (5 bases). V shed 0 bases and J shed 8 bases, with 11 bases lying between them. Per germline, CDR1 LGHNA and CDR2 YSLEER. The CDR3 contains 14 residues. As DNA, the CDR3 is TGCGCCAGCAGCCAAGAGGGTGGGGCCGATGAGCAGTTCTTC. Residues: CASSQEGGADEQFF.

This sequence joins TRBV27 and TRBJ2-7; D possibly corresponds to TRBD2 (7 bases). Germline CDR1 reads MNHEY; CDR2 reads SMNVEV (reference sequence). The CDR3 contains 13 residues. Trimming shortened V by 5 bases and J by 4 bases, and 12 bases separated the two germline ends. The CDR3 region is CASSLRGGYEQYV. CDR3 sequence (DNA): TGTGCCAGCAGTCTGAGGGGGGGGTACGAGCAGTACGTC.

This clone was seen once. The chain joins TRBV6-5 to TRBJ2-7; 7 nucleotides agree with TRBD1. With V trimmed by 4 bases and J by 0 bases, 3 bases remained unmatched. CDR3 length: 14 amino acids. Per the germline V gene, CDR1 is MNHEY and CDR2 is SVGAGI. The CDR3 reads CASSSGTDSYEQYV. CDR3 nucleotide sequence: TGTGCCAGCAGTTCTGGGACAGACTCCTACGAGCAGTACGTC.

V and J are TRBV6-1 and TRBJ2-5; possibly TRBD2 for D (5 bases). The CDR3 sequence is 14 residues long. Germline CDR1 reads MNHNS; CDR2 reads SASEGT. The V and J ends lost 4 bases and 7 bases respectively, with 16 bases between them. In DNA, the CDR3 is TGTGCCAGCAGTGGGGCGAAGGGCGGAGGGACCCAGTACTTC. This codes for CASSGAKGGGTQYF.

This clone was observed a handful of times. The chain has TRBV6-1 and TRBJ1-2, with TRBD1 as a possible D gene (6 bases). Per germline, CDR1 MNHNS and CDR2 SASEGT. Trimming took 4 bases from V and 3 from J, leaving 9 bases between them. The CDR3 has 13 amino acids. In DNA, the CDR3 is TGTGCCAGCAGTGTGACAGGCTACTATGGCTACACCTTC. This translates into CASSVTGYYGYTF.

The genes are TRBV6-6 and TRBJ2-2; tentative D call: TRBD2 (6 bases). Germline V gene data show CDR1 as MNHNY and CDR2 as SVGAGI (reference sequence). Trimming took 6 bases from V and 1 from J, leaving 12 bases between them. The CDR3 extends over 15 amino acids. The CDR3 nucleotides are TGTGCCAGCAGAAGAGGGACTCAGAACACCGGGGAGCTGTTTTTT. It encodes CASRRGTQNTGELFF.

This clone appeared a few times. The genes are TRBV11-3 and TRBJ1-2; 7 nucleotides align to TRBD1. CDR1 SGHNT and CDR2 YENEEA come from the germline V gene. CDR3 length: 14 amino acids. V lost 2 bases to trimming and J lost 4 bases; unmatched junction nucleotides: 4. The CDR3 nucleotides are TGTGCCAGCAGCTTAAGGGGACAGAGCTATGGCTACACCTTC. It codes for CASSLRGQSYGYTF.

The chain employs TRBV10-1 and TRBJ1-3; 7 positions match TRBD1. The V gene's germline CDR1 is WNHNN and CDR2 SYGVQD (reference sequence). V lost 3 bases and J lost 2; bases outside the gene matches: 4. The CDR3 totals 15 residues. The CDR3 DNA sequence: TGCGCCAGCAGTGACTCCAGGGGGACTGGAAACACCATATATTTT. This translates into CASSDSRGTGNTIYF.

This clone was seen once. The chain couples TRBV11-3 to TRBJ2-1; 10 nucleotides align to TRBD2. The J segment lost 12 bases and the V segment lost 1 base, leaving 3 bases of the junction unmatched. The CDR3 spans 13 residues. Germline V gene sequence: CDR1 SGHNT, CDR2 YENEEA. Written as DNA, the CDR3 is TGTGCCAGCAGCTTAGTAGCGGGGGGCGGGCAGTTCTTC. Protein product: CASSLVAGGGQFF.

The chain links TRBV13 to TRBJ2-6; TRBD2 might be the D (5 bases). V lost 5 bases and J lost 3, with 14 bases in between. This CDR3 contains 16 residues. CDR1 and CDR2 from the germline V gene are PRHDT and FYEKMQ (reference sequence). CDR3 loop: CASSPSMEVGANVLTF. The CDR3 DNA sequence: TGTGCCAGCAGCCCCTCCATGGAGGTTGGGGCCAACGTCCTGACTTTC.

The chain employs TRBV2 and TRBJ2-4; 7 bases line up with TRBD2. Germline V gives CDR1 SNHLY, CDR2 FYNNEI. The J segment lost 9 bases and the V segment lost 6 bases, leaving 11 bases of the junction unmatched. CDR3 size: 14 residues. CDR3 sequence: CASRGRGERSIQYF. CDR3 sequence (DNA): TGTGCCAGCAGGGGCCGGGGGGAAAGGTCCATTCAGTACTTC.

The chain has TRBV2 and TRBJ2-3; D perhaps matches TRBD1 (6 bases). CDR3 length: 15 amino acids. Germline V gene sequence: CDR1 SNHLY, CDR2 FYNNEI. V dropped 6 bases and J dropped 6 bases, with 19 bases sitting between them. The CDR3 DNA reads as TGTGCCAGCAGGAGGGGGAGAAGGGTTTCGGATACGCAGTATTTT. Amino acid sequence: CASRRGRRVSDTQYF.

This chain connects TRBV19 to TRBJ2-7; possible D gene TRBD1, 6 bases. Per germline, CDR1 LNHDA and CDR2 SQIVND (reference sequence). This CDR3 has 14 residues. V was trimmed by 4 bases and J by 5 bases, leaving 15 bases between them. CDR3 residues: CASSKGVSDNEQYF. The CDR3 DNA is TGTGCCAGTAGTAAGGGGGTTAGCGACAACGAGCAGTACTTC.

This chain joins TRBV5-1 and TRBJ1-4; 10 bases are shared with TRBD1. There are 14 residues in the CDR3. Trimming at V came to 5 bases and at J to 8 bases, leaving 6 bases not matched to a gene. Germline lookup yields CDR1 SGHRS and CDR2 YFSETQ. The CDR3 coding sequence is TGCGCCAGCAGGGGGGGGACAGGGGACGAAAAACTGTTTTTT. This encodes CASRGGTGDEKLFF.

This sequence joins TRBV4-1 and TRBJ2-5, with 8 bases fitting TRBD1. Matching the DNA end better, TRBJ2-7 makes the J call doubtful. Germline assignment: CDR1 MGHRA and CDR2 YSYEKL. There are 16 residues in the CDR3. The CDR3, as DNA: TGCGCCAGCAGCCAAGAACCCGGACAGGGCTCCTACGAGCAGTACTTC. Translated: CASSQEPGQGSYEQYF.

The chain's CDR3 is CASSPGSGGTYEQYF. The CDR3 coding sequence is TGTGCCAGCTCACCGGGGTCGGGAGGCACCTACGAGCAGTACTTC. The chain carries TRBV18 and TRBJ2-7; TRBD2 agrees at 7 bases. J lost 2 bases, V lost 3 bases, and 7 bases had no gene match. The CDR3 extends over 15 amino acids. CDR1 KGHSH and CDR2 LQKENI come from the germline V gene.

This CDR3 reads CASSARVSGANVLTF. The CDR3 DNA reads TGTGCCAGCAGTGCCAGGGTTTCTGGGGCCAACGTCCTGACTTTC. The rearrangement joins TRBV2 to TRBJ2-6, with D possibly TRBD1 on 5 matching bases. CDR1 and CDR2 (germline): SNHLY, FYNNEI. The CDR3 consists of 15 residues. V was trimmed by 4 bases and J by 1 base, leaving 8 bases between them.

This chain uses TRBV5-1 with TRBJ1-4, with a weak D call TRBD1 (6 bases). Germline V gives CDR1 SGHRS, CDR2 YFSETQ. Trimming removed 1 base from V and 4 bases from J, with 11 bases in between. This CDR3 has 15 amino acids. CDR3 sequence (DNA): TGCGCCAGCAGCTTGAACTCGGACAGTAATGAAAAACTGTTTTTT. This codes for CASSLNSDSNEKLFF.

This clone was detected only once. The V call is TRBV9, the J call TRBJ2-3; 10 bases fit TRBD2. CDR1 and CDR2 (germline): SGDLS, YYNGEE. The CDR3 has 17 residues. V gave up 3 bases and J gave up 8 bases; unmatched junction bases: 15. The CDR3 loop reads CASSARIAGGPLGTQYF. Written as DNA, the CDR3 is TGTGCCAGCAGCGCCCGAATAGCGGGGGGCCCGCTGGGTACGCAGTATTTT.

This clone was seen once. CDR3 in amino acids: CASSLTGGVTGELFF. Written as DNA, the CDR3 is TGTGCCAGCAGCTTGACAGGGGGGGTCACCGGGGAGCTGTTTTTT. The genes are TRBV7-9 and TRBJ2-2; 9 nucleotides line up with TRBD1. The length of the CDR3 is 15 residues. Germline values: CDR1 SEHNR, CDR2 FQNEAQ (reference sequence). The trim removed 3 bases at V and 4 bases at J, leaving 3 bases unmatched. Full variable domain (remainder filled in from reference TRBV7-9 and TRBJ2-2): DTGVSQNPRHKITKRGQNVTFRCDPISEHNRLYWYRQTLGQGPEFLTYFQNEAQLEKSRLLSDRFSAERPKGSFSTLEIQRTEQGDSAMYLCASSLTGGVTGELFFGEGSRLTVL.

CDR3 sequence: CASSPTGILYEQYV. Here the CDR3 DNA reads TGTGCCAGCAGCCCGACGGGGATCCTATACGAGCAGTACGTC. This chain connects TRBV27 to TRBJ2-7; D possibly corresponds to TRBD2 (5 bases). The length of the CDR3 is 14 residues. Germline values: CDR1 MNHEY, CDR2 SMNVEV (reference sequence). V was clipped by 6 bases and J by 4 bases, with 16 bases between them.

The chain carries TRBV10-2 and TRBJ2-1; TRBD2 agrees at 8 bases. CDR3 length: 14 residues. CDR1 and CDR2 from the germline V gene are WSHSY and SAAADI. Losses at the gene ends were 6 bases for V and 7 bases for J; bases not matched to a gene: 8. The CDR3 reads CASRDGRALNEQFF. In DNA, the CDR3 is TGCGCCAGCAGGGACGGGAGGGCCTTGAATGAGCAGTTCTTC.